A selection of T cell receptor beta chains follows, all from one sample in a study of CD8 T cells in Susac syndrome. MiXCR, run by TCRdb on the immunoSEQ multiplex PCR reads, gives a single entry per CDR3 protein. In the table there are about 300,000 distinct CDR3 sequences, about nine tenths of which are singletons. What was sequenced was CD8+ T cells from PBMCs. Receptors originate from a human donor with multiple sclerosis. CDR3s include the opening cysteine and the closing phenylalanine or tryptophan. A D gene is named only where the DNA matches it firmly. Rows give clone size only sometimes, using once, few, many, or a class for an expanded clone.

D: .; V: TRBV27; J: TRBJ2-3; size: .; DNA: TGTGCCAGCAGTTTATCTACCCCCGGGGCCGGCTTATCTAGCACAGATACGCAGTATTTT; CDR3: CASSLSTPGAGLSSTDTQYF
D: .; V: TRBV11-2; J: TRBJ1-2; size: few; DNA: TGTGCCAGCAGTCCCGAATTCGGGAACTATGGCTACACCTTC; CDR3: CASSPEFGNYGYTF
D: .; V: TRBV30; J: TRBJ2-5; size: .; DNA: TGTGCCTGGAGTGACCAGCAACCGTACTTC; CDR3: CAWSDQQPYF
D: .; V: TRBV19; J: TRBJ2-1; size: .; DNA: TGTGCCAGTAGTTGGCGGGGGCTAGCGGACTACAATGAGCAGTTCTTC; CDR3: CASSWRGLADYNEQFF
D: .; V: TRBV10-3; J: TRBJ2-3; size: .; DNA: TGTGCCATAACGTCCGGGGGCACAGATACGCAGTATTTT; CDR3: CAITSGGTDTQYF
D: TRBD2; V: TRBV27; J: TRBJ2-6; size: .; DNA: TGTGCCAGCAGTTTAGCGGGCGGGGGGGCCTCTGGGGCCAACGTCCTGACTTTC; CDR3: CASSLAGGGASGANVLTF
D: .; V: TRBV30; J: TRBJ1-2; size: .; DNA: TGTGCCTGGAGTGTGGCGGAGGACTATGGCTACACCTTC; CDR3: CAWSVAEDYGYTF
D: .; V: TRBV5-6; J: TRBJ1-1; size: .; DNA: TGTGCCAGCAGCTTGAAACTGGCCAGTCGGCTCGTAGGGACTGAAGCTTTCTTT; CDR3: CASSLKLASRLVGTEAFF
D: .; V: TRBV27; J: TRBJ2-2; size: few; DNA: TGTGCCAGCAGTTTCCGCACCGGGGAGCTGTTTTTT; CDR3: CASSFRTGELFF
D: TRBD2; V: TRBV11-2; J: TRBJ2-5; size: once; DNA: TGTGCCAGCAGCTTATTGGGCGCTAGCGGGAGGGTCGGAGAGACCCAGTACTTC; CDR3: CASSLLGASGRVGETQYF
D: .; V: TRBV20-1; J: TRBJ2-2; size: .; DNA: TGCAGTGCTAGAGATTTTGGACAACCCGGGGAGCTGTTTTTT; CDR3: CSARDFGQPGELFF
D: TRBD2; V: TRBV19; J: TRBJ2-1; size: .; DNA: TGTGCCAGTAGTATCCCCACTAGCGGGGCTTACAATGAGCAGTTCTTC; CDR3: CASSIPTSGAYNEQFF
D: TRBD1; V: TRBV7-9; J: TRBJ2-7; size: .; DNA: TGTGCCAGCAGCGGGGACAGCGTCTACGAGCAGTACTTC; CDR3: CASSGDSVYEQYF
D: TRBD1; V: TRBV3-1; J: TRBJ2-1; size: .; DNA: TGTGCCAGCAGCCCCCTCGCACGACAGGGGGGTATGAATGAGCAGTTCTTC; CDR3: CASSPLARQGGMNEQFF
D: .; V: TRBV28; J: TRBJ1-4; size: .; DNA: TGTGCCAGCAGTTTGGGGCAGAGTAATGAAAAACTGTTTTTT; CDR3: CASSLGQSNEKLFF
D: TRBD1; V: TRBV15; J: TRBJ1-1; size: .; DNA: TGTGCCACCAGCACTGACAGGGGAGGCACTGAAGCTTTCTTT; CDR3: CATSTDRGGTEAFF
D: .; V: TRBV7-9; J: TRBJ1-2; size: .; DNA: TGTGCCAGCAGCTTGTGGACAGAAAGCTACACCTTC; CDR3: CASSLWTESYTF
D: TRBD1; V: TRBV27; J: TRBJ2-5; size: .; DNA: TGTGCCAGCACCCCTCGCTCGGGACAGCAAGAGACCCAGTACTTC; CDR3: CASTPRSGQQETQYF
D: .; V: TRBV27; J: TRBJ2-3; size: .; DNA: TGTGCCAGCAGTTTAATAGCTAAGACAGATACGCAGTATTTT; CDR3: CASSLIAKTDTQYF
D: TRBD2; V: TRBV24-1; J: TRBJ2-3; size: .; DNA: TGTGCCACCAGTGATCCAGCGGGAGGGATAGATACGCAGTATTTT; CDR3: CATSDPAGGIDTQYF
D: TRBD2; V: TRBV5-1; J: TRBJ2-1; size: .; DNA: TGCGCCAGCAGACAGACTAGCAAATCCTACAATGAGCAGTTCTTC; CDR3: CASRQTSKSYNEQFF
D: .; V: TRBV2; J: TRBJ1-2; size: once; DNA: TGTGCCAGCAGTGACGGGGAAGGGCCCTATGGCTACACCTTC; CDR3: CASSDGEGPYGYTF
D: .; V: TRBV25-1; J: TRBJ2-3; size: .; DNA: TGTGCCAGCAGTGAATTCCTACAGGGCTTTGGATCTACGCAGTATTTT; CDR3: CASSEFLQGFGSTQYF
D: TRBD1; V: TRBV29-1; J: TRBJ2-1; size: .; DNA: TGCAGCGTTCGACCCGGGACAGGGGACAGGTCCTACAATGAGCAGTTCTTC; CDR3: CSVRPGTGDRSYNEQFF
D: TRBD2; V: TRBV30; J: TRBJ2-7; size: .; DNA: TGTGCCTGGGGGGAGGGGAGATTATACGAGCAGTACTTC; CDR3: CAWGEGRLYEQYF
D: TRBD2; V: TRBV4-1; J: TRBJ2-7; size: .; DNA: TGCGCCAGCAGCCAAGATCCTGCCGAGGTAGCGGGGGCGTACGAGCAGTACTTC; CDR3: CASSQDPAEVAGAYEQYF
D: TRBD1; V: TRBV20-1; J: TRBJ2-7; size: .; DNA: TGCAGTGCTAGAATTGGGACAGGGGCCCTCTCCTACGAGCAGTACTTC; CDR3: CSARIGTGALSYEQYF
D: TRBD2; V: TRBV13; J: TRBJ2-5; size: .; DNA: TGTGCCAGCAGCCGTGGACTAGCGGGCGCCCAAGAGACCCAGTACTTC; CDR3: CASSRGLAGAQETQYF
D: .; V: TRBV10-3; J: TRBJ2-1; size: .; DNA: TGTGCCATCAGTGAAGGGGGATACGAGCAGTTCTTC; CDR3: CAISEGGYEQFF
D: TRBD1; V: TRBV30; J: TRBJ1-1; size: .; DNA: TGTGCCTGGAGGGGACAGGGATGGACTGAAGCTTTCTTT; CDR3: CAWRGQGWTEAFF
D: .; V: TRBV4-1; J: TRBJ1-5; size: .; DNA: TGCGCCAGCAGCCAAGAGTCGGACACCTTTGGGGCTCAGCCCCAGCATTTT; CDR3: CASSQESDTFGAQPQHF
D: .; V: TRBV7-8; J: TRBJ2-1; size: .; DNA: TGTGCCAGCAGCGCCCGGACACGGCTTGTCTCGGGGCGTGAGCAGTTCTTC; CDR3: CASSARTRLVSGREQFF
D: .; V: TRBV4-3; J: TRBJ2-3; size: .; DNA: TGCGCCAGCAGCCAAGAACTGGGCACCCCAGATACGCAGTATTTT; CDR3: CASSQELGTPDTQYF
D: .; V: TRBV5-5; J: TRBJ2-6; size: .; DNA: TGTGCCAGCAGCCAATTCACAGGGGCCAACGTCCTGACTTTC; CDR3: CASSQFTGANVLTF
D: .; V: TRBV25-1; J: TRBJ2-5; size: .; DNA: TGTGCCAGCAGTGAATTCCCTTTACAGGTCGGGGAGACCCAGTACTTC; CDR3: CASSEFPLQVGETQYF
D: TRBD1; V: TRBV7-2; J: TRBJ2-1; size: .; DNA: TGTGCCAGCAGCTTGACAGGGGAGGACTTCTTC; CDR3: CASSLTGEDFF
D: .; V: TRBV9; J: TRBJ1-1; size: .; DNA: TGTGCCAGCAGCGTACTCGGCAGCATGAACACTGAAGCTTTCTTT; CDR3: CASSVLGSMNTEAFF
D: .; V: TRBV2; J: TRBJ2-3; size: .; DNA: TGTGCCAGCAGGGTCCGGGGGAGCACAGATACGCAGTATTTT; CDR3: CASRVRGSTDTQYF
D: TRBD1; V: TRBV5-4; J: TRBJ1-2; size: .; DNA: TGTGCCAGCCATGGACAGGGGGCCTCCTATGGCTACACCTTC; CDR3: CASHGQGASYGYTF
D: .; V: TRBV30; J: TRBJ2-7; size: .; DNA: TGTGCCTGGAGTTCTCACCCTCCTCTTTACTACGAGCAGTACTTC; CDR3: CAWSSHPPLYYEQYF
D: .; V: TRBV30; J: TRBJ2-7; size: .; DNA: TGTGCCTGGCGGGGTCAGGAAATCTCCTACGAGCAGTACTTC; CDR3: CAWRGQEISYEQYF
D: TRBD1; V: TRBV14; J: TRBJ2-7; size: .; DNA: TGTGCCAGCAGGCAAGGGGAACAGGGGGAATACGAGCAGTACTTC; CDR3: CASRQGEQGEYEQYF
D: TRBD1; V: TRBV30; J: TRBJ2-7; size: .; DNA: TGTGCCTGGAGTGGTGGGACAGTTAGCTCCTACGAGCAGTACTTC; CDR3: CAWSGGTVSSYEQYF
D: .; V: TRBV11-2; J: TRBJ2-5; size: .; DNA: TGTGCCAGCAACTTGTCCCCATCGGAACAGTACTTC; CDR3: CASNLSPSEQYF
D: .; V: TRBV30; J: TRBJ2-2; size: .; DNA: TGTGCCTGGAGTGTAGGAAGCCATGTCGAGGAGCTGCTTTTT; CDR3: CAWSVGSHVEELLF
D: TRBD1; V: TRBV7-9; J: TRBJ2-7; size: .; DNA: TGTGCCTCCCGGGCAGGGGGCAACGAGCAGTACTTC; CDR3: CASRAGGNEQYF
D: .; V: TRBV9; J: TRBJ1-5; size: .; DNA: TGTGCCAGCGGACCATCCGACAGTAGCAATCAGCCCCAGCATTTT; CDR3: CASGPSDSSNQPQHF
D: TRBD2; V: TRBV12-5; J: TRBJ2-1; size: .; DNA: TGTGCTAGTGTTCCTTCTAGCGGGGGGTTAGATGAGCAGTTCTTC; CDR3: CASVPSSGGLDEQFF
D: .; V: TRBV5-4; J: TRBJ2-3; size: .; DNA: TGTGCCAGCAGACCTACCCCCGGACGTACAGATACGCAGTATTTT; CDR3: CASRPTPGRTDTQYF
D: .; V: TRBV25-1; J: TRBJ1-2; size: .; DNA: TGTGCCAGCAGTGAACCCGGCAGGGGTCGGGGCTACACCTTC; CDR3: CASSEPGRGRGYTF
D: .; V: TRBV20-1; J: TRBJ2-5; size: once; DNA: TGCAGTGCTAGAAGCCTAGCCACAGAGACCCAGTACTTC; CDR3: CSARSLATETQYF
D: TRBD1; V: TRBV30; J: TRBJ2-3; size: once; DNA: TGTGCCTGGGCTTGGACAGGGTTCACAGATACGCAGTATTTT; CDR3: CAWAWTGFTDTQYF
D: TRBD2; V: TRBV10-3; J: TRBJ2-1; size: .; DNA: TGTGCCATAAGACTAGCGAGTCGCAATGAGCAGTTCTTC; CDR3: CAIRLASRNEQFF
D: .; V: TRBV6-2/TRBV6-3; J: TRBJ2-7; size: few; DNA: TGTGCCAGCAGCCGCCGGGTCCCCAACCGCCGTCAGGACGAGCAGTACTTC; CDR3: CASSRRVPNRRQDEQYF
D: TRBD1; V: TRBV5-1; J: TRBJ2-5; size: .; DNA: TGCGCCAGCAGCTTGGAGGGGGCGCCCGTCGTGGGACAAGAGACCCAGTACTTC; CDR3: CASSLEGAPVVGQETQYF
D: .; V: TRBV7-9; J: TRBJ2-1; size: .; DNA: TGTGCCAGCAGCTTGTTCGGACCTGATGAGCAGTTCTTC; CDR3: CASSLFGPDEQFF
D: TRBD2; V: TRBV15; J: TRBJ2-1; size: once; DNA: TGTGCCACCAGCAGAGATCTTAGGCTAGCGGGGGGGTCCTACAATGAGCAGTTCTTC; CDR3: CATSRDLRLAGGSYNEQFF
D: TRBD2; V: TRBV13; J: TRBJ2-1; size: .; DNA: TGTGCCAGCAGCTTCATACTAGCGGGAGTGGGGGATGAGCAGTTCTTC; CDR3: CASSFILAGVGDEQFF
D: .; V: TRBV7-8; J: TRBJ2-7; size: .; DNA: TGTGCCAGCCATTATGGGCCCGGAGGGGACGCTTCGACGATAGGATACGAGCAGTACTTC; CDR3: CASHYGPGGDASTIGYEQYF
D: TRBD2; V: TRBV27; J: TRBJ2-7; size: .; DNA: TGTGCCAGCAGTTTACGGACTAGCGGAACCTACGAGCAGTACTTC; CDR3: CASSLRTSGTYEQYF